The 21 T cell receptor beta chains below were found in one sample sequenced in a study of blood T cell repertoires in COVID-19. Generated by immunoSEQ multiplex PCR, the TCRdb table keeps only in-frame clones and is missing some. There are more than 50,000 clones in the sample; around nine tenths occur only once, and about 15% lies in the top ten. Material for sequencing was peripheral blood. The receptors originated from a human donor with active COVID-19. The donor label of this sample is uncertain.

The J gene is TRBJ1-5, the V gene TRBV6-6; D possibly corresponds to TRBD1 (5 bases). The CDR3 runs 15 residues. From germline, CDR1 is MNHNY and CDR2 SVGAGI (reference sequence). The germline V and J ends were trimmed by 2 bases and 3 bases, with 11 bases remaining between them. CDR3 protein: CASSYTGGDNQPQHF. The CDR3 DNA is TGTGCCAGCAGTTACACAGGTGGGGACAATCAGCCCCAGCATTTT.

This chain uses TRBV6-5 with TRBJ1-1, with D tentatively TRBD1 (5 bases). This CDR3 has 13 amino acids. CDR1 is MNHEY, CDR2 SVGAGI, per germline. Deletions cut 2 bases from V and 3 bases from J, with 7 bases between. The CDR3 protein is CASSYGGDTEAFF. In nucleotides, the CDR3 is TGTGCCAGCAGTTACGGGGGGGACACTGAAGCTTTCTTT.

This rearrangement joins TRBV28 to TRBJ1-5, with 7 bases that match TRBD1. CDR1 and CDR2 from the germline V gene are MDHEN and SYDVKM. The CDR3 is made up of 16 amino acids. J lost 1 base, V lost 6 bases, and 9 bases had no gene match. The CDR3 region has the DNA TGTGCCAGCAGAACTTACAGGGGACGGAGCAATCAGCCCCAGCATTTT. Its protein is CASRTYRGRSNQPQHF.

Here the CDR3 DNA reads TGTGCCAGCAGTTACAGGGGTAACACTGAAGCTTTCTTT. This codes for CASSYRGNTEAFF. The gene calls are TRBV6-2 or TRBV6-3 and TRBJ1-1, with a tentative D call TRBD1 (5 bases). The CDR3 length is 13 residues. Per germline, CDR1 MNHEY and CDR2 SVGEGT. The ends were cut back, 2 bases at V and 2 bases at J, with 6 bases in the middle.

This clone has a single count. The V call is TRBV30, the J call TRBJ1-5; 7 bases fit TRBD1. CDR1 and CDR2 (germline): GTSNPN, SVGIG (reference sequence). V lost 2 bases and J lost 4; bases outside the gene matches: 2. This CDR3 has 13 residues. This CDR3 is CAWSLQGNQPQHF. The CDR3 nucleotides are TGTGCCTGGAGTCTACAGGGGAATCAGCCCCAGCATTTT.

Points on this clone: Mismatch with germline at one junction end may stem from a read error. CDR3 nucleotide sequence: TGTGCCAGCAGCTTGGGACAGAGCAATGGATTTTTC. Translation: CASSLGQSNGFF. The genes are TRBV5-6 and TRBJ1-2; possibly TRBD1 for D (5 bases). This CDR3 is built from 12 residues. Per the germline V gene, CDR1 is SGHDT and CDR2 is YYEEEE.

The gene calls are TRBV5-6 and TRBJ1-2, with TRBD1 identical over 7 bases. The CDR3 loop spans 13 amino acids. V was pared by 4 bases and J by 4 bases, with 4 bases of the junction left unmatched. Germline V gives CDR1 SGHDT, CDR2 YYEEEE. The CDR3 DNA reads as TGTGCCAGCAGCCTAGGGGACAGCTATGGCTACACCTTC. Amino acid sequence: CASSLGDSYGYTF.

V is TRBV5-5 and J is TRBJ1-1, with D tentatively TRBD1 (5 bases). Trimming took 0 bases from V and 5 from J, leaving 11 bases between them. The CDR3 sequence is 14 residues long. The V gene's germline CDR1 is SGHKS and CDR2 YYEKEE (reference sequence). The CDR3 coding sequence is TGTGCCAGCAGCTTGGAACCCCGGGGGACTGAAGCTTTCTTT. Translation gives CASSLEPRGTEAFF.

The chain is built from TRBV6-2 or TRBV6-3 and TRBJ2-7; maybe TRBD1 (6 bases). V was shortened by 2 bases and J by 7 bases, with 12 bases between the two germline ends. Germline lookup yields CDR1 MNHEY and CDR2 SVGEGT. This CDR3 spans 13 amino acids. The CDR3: CASSYRYGQEQYF. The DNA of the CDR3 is TGTGCCAGCAGTTACCGTTACGGACAGGAGCAGTACTTC.

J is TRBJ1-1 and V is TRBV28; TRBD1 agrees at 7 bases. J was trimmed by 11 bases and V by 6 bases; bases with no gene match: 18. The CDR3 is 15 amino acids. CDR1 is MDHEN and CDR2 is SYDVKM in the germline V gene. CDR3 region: CASSPFPGGALEAFF. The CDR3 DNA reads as TGTGCCAGCAGCCCTTTTCCAGGGGGTGCTCTAGAGGCTTTCTTT.

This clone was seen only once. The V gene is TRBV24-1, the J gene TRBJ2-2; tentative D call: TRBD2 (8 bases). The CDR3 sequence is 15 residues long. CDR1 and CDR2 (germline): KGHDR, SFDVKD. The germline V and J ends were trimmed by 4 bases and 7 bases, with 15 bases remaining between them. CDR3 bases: TGTGCCACCAGTGACTCGGGAGGGGGCAGCGGGGAGCTGTTTTTT. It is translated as CATSDSGGGSGELFF.

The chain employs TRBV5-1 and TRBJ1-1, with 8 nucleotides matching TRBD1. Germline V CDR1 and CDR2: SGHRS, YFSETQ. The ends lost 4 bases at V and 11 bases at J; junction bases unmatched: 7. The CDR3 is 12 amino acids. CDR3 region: CASSPGDRGAFF. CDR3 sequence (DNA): TGCGCCAGCAGCCCCGGAGACAGGGGCGCTTTCTTT.

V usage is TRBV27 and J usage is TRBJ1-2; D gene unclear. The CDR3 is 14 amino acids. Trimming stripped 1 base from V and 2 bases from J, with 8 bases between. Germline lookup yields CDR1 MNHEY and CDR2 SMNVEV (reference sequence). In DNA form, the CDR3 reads TGTGCCAGCAGTTTATATCCCAGGAACTATGGCTACACCTTC. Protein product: CASSLYPRNYGYTF.

The CDR3 sequence is CASSNAFIAGPAETQYF. DNA of the CDR3: TGTGCCAGCAGCAATGCTTTTATAGCGGGACCAGCGGAGACCCAGTACTTC. The gene calls are TRBV7-8 and TRBJ2-5; 8 positions match TRBD2. The length of the CDR3 is 17 residues. CDR1 and CDR2 from the germline V gene are SGHVS and FQNEAQ. V shed 5 bases and J 5 bases; nucleotides not matched to a gene: 16.

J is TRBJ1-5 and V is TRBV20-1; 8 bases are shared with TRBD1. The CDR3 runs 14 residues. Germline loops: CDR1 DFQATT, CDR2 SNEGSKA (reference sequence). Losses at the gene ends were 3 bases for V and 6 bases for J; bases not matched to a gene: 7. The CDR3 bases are TGCAGTGCTAGTCGGGCAGGGGGCAGTCAGCCCCAGCATTTT. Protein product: CSASRAGGSQPQHF.

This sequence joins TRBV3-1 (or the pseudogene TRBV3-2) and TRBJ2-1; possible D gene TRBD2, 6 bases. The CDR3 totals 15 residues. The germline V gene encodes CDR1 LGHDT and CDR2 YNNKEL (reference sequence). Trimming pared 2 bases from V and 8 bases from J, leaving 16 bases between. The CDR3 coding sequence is TGTGCCAGCAGCCAATCCTCCGGGACTTATCATGAGCAGTTCTTC. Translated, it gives CASSQSSGTYHEQFF.

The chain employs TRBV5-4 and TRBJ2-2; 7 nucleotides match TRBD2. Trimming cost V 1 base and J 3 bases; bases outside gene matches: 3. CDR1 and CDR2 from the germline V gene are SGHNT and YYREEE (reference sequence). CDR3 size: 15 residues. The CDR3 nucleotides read TGTGCCAGCAGCTTGCAGCGGGGAGACACCGGGGAGCTGTTTTTT. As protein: CASSLQRGDTGELFF. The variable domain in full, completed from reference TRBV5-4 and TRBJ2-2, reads ETGVTQSPTHLIKTRGQQVTLRCSSQSGHNTVSWYQQALGQGPQFIFQYYREEENGRGNFPPRFSGLQFPNYSSELNVNALELDDSALYLCASSLQRGDTGELFFGEGSRLTVL.

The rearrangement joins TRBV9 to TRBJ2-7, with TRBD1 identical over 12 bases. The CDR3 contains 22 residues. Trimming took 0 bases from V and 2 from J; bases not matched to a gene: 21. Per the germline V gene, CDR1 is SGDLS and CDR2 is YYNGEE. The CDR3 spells CASSVEGQGALDRSASPYEQYV. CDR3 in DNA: TGTGCCAGCAGCGTAGAGGGACAGGGGGCCCTCGATCGGTCAGCATCACCCTACGAGCAGTACGTC.

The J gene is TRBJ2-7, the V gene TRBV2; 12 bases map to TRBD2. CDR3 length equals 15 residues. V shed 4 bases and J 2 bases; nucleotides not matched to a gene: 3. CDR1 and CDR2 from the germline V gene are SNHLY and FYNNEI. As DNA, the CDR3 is TGTGCCAGCAGTGTTCGACTAGCGGGAGCCTACGAGCAGTACTTC. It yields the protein CASSVRLAGAYEQYF. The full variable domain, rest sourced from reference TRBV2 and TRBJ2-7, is EPEVTQTPSHQVTQMGQEVILRCVPISNHLYFYWYRQILGQKVEFLVSFYNNEISEKSEIFDDQFSVERPDGSNFTLKIRSTKLEDSAMYFCASSVRLAGAYEQYFGPGTRLTVT.

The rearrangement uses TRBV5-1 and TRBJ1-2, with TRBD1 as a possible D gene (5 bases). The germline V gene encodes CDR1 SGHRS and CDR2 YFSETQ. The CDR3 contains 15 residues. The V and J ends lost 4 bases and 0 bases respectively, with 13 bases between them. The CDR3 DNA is TGCGCCAGCAGCCCACACGGACAATCTAACTATGGCTACACCTTC. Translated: CASSPHGQSNYGYTF.

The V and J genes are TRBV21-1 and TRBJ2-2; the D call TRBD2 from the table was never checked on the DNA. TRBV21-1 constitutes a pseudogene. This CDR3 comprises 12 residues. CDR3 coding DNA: TGTGCCAGCAGGCCCGGGGCCGGGGAGCTGTTTTTT. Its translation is CASRPGAGELFF.